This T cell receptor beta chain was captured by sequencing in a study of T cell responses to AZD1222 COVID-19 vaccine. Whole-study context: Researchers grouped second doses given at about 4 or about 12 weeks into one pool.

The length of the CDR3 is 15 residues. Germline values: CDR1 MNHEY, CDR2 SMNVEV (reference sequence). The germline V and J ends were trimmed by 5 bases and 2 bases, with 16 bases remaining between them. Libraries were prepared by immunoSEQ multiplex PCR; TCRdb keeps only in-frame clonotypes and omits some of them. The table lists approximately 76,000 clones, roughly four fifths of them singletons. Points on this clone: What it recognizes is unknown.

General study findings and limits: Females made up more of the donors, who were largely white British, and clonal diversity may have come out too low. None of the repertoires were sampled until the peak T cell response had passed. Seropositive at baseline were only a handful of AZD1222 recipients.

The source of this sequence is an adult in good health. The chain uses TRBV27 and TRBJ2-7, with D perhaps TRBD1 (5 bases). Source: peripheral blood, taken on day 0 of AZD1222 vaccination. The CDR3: CASSPVRGTTYEQYF. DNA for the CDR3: TGTGCCAGCAGTCCCGTTAGGGGAACTACCTACGAGCAGTACTTC.